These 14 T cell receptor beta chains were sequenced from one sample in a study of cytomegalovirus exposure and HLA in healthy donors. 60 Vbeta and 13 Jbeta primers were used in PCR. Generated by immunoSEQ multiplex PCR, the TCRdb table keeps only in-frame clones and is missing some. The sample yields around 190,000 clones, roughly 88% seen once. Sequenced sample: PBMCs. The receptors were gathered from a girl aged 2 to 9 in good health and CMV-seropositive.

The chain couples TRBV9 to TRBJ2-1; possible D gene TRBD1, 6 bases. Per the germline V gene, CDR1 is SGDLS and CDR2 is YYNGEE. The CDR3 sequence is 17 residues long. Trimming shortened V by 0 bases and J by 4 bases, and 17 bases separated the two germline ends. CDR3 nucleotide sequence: TGTGCCAGCAGCGTAGGACCAGGGGTCGTAGGATACAATGAGCAGTTCTTC. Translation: CASSVGPGVVGYNEQFF.

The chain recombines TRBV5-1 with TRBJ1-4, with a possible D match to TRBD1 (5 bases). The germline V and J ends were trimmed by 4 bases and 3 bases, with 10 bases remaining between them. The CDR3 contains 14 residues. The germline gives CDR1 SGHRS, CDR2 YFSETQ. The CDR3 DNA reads TGCGCCAGCAGCGCGGACACCGCTAATGAAAAACTGTTTTTT. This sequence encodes CASSADTANEKLFF.

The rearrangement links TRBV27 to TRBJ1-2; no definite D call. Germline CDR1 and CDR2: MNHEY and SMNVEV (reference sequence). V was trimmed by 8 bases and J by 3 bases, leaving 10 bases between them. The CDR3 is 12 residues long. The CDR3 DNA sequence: TGTGCCAGCCGGACGGGAGACTATGGCTACACCTTC. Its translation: CASRTGDYGYTF.

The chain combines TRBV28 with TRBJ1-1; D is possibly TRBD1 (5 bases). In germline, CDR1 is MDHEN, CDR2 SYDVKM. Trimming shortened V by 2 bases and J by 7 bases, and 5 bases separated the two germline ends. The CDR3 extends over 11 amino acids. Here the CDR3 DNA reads TGTGCCAGCAGTTTAAGGGGTGAAGCTTTCTTT. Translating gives CASSLRGEAFF.

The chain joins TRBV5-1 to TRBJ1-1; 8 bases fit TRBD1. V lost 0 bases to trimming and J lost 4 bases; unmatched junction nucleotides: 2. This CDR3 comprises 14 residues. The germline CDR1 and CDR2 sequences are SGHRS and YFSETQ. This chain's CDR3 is CASSLVTGATEAFF. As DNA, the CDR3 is TGCGCCAGCAGCTTGGTGACAGGGGCCACTGAAGCTTTCTTT.

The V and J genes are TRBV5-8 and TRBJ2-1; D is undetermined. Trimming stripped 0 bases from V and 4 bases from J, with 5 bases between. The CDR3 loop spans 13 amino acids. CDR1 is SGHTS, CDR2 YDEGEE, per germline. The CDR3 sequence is CASSLVLYNEQFF. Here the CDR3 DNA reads TGTGCCAGCAGCTTGGTACTGTACAATGAGCAGTTCTTC.

The CDR3 DNA is TGTGCCAGCAGTACCGCAGGGGGACGGGAGCAGTTCTTC. Its protein product is CASSTAGGREQFF. This chain connects TRBV28 to TRBJ2-1, with 7 bases that match TRBD1. CDR1 and CDR2 from the germline V gene are MDHEN and SYDVKM. Unmatched junction bases numbered 8, after V lost 5 bases and J lost 10 bases. This CDR3 has 13 amino acids.

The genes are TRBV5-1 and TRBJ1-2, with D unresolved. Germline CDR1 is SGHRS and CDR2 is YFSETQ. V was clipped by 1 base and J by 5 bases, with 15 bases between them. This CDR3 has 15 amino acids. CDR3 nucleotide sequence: TGCGCCAGCAGCTTGAGGTCCGGGGTAGGATATGGCTACACCTTC. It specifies CASSLRSGVGYGYTF.

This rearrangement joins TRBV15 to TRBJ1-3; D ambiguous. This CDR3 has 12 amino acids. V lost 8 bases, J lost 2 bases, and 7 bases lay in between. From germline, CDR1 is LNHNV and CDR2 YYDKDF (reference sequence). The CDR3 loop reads CATAGTGNTIYF. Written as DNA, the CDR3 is TGTGCCACCGCCGGGACTGGAAACACCATATATTTT.

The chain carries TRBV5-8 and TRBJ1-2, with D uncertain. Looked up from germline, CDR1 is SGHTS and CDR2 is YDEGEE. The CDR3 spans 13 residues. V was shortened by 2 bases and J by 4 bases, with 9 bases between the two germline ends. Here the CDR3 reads CASSFPMSYGYTF. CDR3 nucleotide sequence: TGTGCCAGCAGCTTTCCCATGAGCTATGGCTACACCTTC. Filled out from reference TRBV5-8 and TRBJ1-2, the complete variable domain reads EAGVTQSPTHLIKTRGQQATLRCSPISGHTSVYWYQQALGLGLQFLLWYDEGEERNRGNFPPRFSGRQFPNYSSELNVNALELEDSALYLCASSFPMSYGYTFGSGTRLTVV.

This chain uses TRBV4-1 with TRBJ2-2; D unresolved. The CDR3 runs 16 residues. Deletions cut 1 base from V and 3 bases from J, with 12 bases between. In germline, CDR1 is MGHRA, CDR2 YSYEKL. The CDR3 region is CASSQGNRRDTGELFF. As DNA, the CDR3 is TGCGCCAGCAGCCAAGGTAACCGACGGGACACCGGGGAGCTGTTTTTT.

As DNA, the CDR3 is TGCGCCAGCAGCCCAGGACTGAGCACAGATACGCAGTATTTT. Protein sequence: CASSPGLSTDTQYF. The chain links TRBV5-1 to TRBJ2-3; D possibly corresponds to TRBD2 (5 bases). Per germline, CDR1 SGHRS and CDR2 YFSETQ. With 4 bases removed from V and 0 bases from J, the gap between germline ends came to 9 bases. This CDR3 is 14 amino acids long.

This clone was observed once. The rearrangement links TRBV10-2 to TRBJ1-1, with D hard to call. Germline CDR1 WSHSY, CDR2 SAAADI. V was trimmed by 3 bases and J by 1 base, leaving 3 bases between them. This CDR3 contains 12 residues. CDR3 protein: CASSEANTEAFF. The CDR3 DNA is TGCGCCAGCAGTGAAGCGAACACTGAAGCTTTCTTT.

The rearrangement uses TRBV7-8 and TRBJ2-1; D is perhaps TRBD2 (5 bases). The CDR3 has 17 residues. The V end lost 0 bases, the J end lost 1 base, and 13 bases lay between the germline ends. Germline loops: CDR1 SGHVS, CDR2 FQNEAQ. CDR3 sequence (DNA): TGTGCCAGCAGCTTAGCAGCCGACGGAGGTTCCTACAATGAGCAGTTCTTC. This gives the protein CASSLAADGGSYNEQFF. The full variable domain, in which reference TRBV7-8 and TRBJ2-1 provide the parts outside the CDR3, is GAGVSQSPRYKVAKRGQDVALRCDPISGHVSLFWYQQALGQGPEFLTYFQNEAQLDKSGLPSDRFFAERPEGSVSTLKIQRTQQEDSAVYLCASSLAADGGSYNEQFFGPGTRLTVL.